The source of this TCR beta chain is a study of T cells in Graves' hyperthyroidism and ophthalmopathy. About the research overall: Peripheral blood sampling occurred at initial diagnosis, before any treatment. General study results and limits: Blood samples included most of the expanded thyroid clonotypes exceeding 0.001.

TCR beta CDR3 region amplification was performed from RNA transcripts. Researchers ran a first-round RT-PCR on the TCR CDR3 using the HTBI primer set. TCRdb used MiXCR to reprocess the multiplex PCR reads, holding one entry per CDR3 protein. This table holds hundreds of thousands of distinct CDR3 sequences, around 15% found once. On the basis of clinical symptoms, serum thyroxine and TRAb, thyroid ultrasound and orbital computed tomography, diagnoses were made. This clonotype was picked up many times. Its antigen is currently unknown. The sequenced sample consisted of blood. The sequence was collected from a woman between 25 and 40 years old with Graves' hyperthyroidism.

CDR3 residues: CASRKQGKRVYEQYF. CDR3 bases: TGTGCCAGCAGAAAACAAGGGAAGCGGGTCTACGAGCAGTACTTC. V is TRBV6-1 and J is TRBJ2-7, with TRBD2 as a possible D gene (6 bases). This CDR3 comprises 15 residues. CDR1 MNHNS and CDR2 SASEGT come from the germline V gene. Trimming cost V 6 bases and J 3 bases, with 18 bases left between them.